The next 13 T cell receptor beta chains were all read from a single sample in a study of cytomegalovirus exposure and HLA in healthy donors listed by TCRdb under 2017. Library construction relied on the immunoSEQ multiplex PCR assay. For the multiplex PCR, a mixture combining 60 forward primers for TCR Vbeta segments and 13 reverse primers for TCR Jbeta segments was used. Entries here come from immuneACCESS through TCRdb and include only in-frame sequences with V and J called. Some clones fail to appear in such tables; in the studies checked, an unresolved V gene covers under half of the shortfall, and the cause of the remainder is unknown. Counted in this sample were over 100,000 clones; about 76% of them appeared once. The ten largest clonotypes hold around 12% of the sample. The sequencing input was PBMCs. The source is a woman in her thirties or forties in good health and CMV-seropositive.

This CDR3 reads CASMWSELGSQPQHF. DNA for the CDR3: TGTGCCAGTATGTGGTCAGAACTCGGGAGTCAGCCCCAGCATTTT. The chain links TRBV19 to TRBJ1-5; D call uncertain. Trimming removed 7 bases at V and 6 bases at J, with 19 bases between. CDR3 length: 15 amino acids. Per the germline V gene, CDR1 is LNHDA and CDR2 is SQIVND (reference sequence).

The rearrangement links TRBV27 to TRBJ2-5, with D tentatively TRBD1 (6 bases). Germline CDR1 and CDR2: MNHEY and SMNVEV (reference sequence). This CDR3 is 15 amino acids long. Trimming removed 5 bases at V and 5 bases at J, with 18 bases between. The CDR3 coding sequence is TGTGCCAGCAGTAGGACAGCTCTATTGTGGGAGACCCAGTACTTC. Translated, it gives CASSRTALLWETQYF.

This clone was counted a single time. The chain is built from TRBV6-4 and TRBJ2-7; TRBD2 might be the D (5 bases). The CDR3 is 13 amino acids. Per germline, CDR1 MRHNA and CDR2 SNTAGT. V lost 8 bases and J 1 base, leaving 12 bases between the germline ends. This CDR3 is CASSRDLSYEQYF. The CDR3 DNA reads TGTGCCAGCTCCCGGGATTTATCCTACGAGCAGTACTTC.

This clone occurred once. V gene TRBV4-2 combines with J gene TRBJ1-2, with TRBD1 matching over 8 bases. The CDR3 is 15 amino acids. The junction had 8 bases not matched to a gene; V was cut back by 3 bases and J by 5 bases. The germline CDR1 and CDR2 sequences are LGHNA and YNFKEQ. CDR3 residues: CASSHTQGQVYGYTF. The DNA for the CDR3 is TGTGCCAGCAGCCATACCCAGGGACAGGTTTATGGCTACACCTTC.

The V gene is TRBV7-9, the J gene TRBJ1-1; tentative D call: TRBD1 (6 bases). The CDR3 is 16 residues long. In germline, CDR1 is SEHNR, CDR2 FQNEAQ (reference sequence). V lost 9 bases and J 1 base, leaving 21 bases between the germline ends. The DNA of the CDR3 is TGTGCCAGTGAGAAGGGAAGGGGGAGGGCGAACACTGAAGCTTTCTTT. It is translated as CASEKGRGRANTEAFF.

The V and J genes are TRBV2 and TRBJ2-5; the D gene is possibly TRBD2 (5 bases). The V end was cut by 3 bases, the J end by 4 bases, with 18 bases between. This CDR3 spans 16 amino acids. Germline lookup yields CDR1 SNHLY and CDR2 FYNNEI. The CDR3 loop is CASSDTSWEKLETQYF. CDR3 coding DNA: TGTGCCAGCAGTGATACGTCTTGGGAGAAATTAGAGACCCAGTACTTC.

The rearrangement joins TRBV29-1 to TRBJ1-4, with D perhaps matching TRBD1 (5 bases). This CDR3 has 14 residues. Germline V gives CDR1 SQVTM, CDR2 ANQGSEA. Trimming stripped 8 bases from V and 4 bases from J, with 17 bases between. The CDR3, as DNA: TGCAGCTCTTCTGATGATCAGGGTAATGAAAAACTGTTTTTT. Amino acid sequence: CSSSDDQGNEKLFF.

This chain connects TRBV5-1 to TRBJ1-4; the D gene is possibly TRBD1 (6 bases). Germline CDR1 reads SGHRS; CDR2 reads YFSETQ. The CDR3 has 15 amino acids. Between the trimmed V and J ends, which lost 3 bases and 5 bases, there was a span of 14 bases. The CDR3 reads CASSWAGAANEKLFF. The CDR3 DNA sequence: TGCGCCAGCAGCTGGGCAGGGGCAGCAAATGAAAAACTGTTTTTT.

The genes are TRBV2 and TRBJ1-1; perhaps TRBD1 as D (5 bases). With 6 bases removed from V and 1 base from J, the gap between germline ends came to 9 bases. Germline V gives CDR1 SNHLY, CDR2 FYNNEI. The CDR3 contains 13 residues. CDR3 sequence reads: CASSRDRNTEAFF. Here the CDR3 DNA reads TGTGCCAGCAGCCGAGACAGGAACACTGAAGCTTTCTTT.

This chain uses TRBV7-9 with TRBJ2-7; TRBD1 matches at 8 bases. Trimming at V came to 3 bases and at J to 3 bases, leaving 10 bases not matched to a gene. This CDR3 spans 16 amino acids. Germline lookup yields CDR1 SEHNR and CDR2 FQNEAQ (reference sequence). The CDR3 reads CASSLTYGTGLYEQYF. In nucleotides, the CDR3 is TGTGCCAGCAGCTTGACCTACGGGACAGGTCTCTACGAGCAGTACTTC.

The V and J genes are TRBV5-1 and TRBJ2-3; possibly TRBD1 for D (5 bases). The CDR3 runs 16 residues. The germline V gene encodes CDR1 SGHRS and CDR2 YFSETQ. Trimming stripped 1 base from V and 2 bases from J, with 14 bases between. The CDR3 sequence: CASSLFPGHTTDTQYF. The CDR3 DNA is TGCGCCAGCAGCTTGTTCCCAGGACATACCACAGATACGCAGTATTTT.

This chain uses TRBV6-1 with TRBJ2-1; D possibly corresponds to TRBD1 (5 bases). The germline gives CDR1 MNHNS, CDR2 SASEGT. The CDR3 extends over 14 amino acids. V shed 6 bases and J shed 8 bases, with 17 bases lying between them. The CDR3 loop is CASRPDQGRYEQFF. The CDR3 bases are TGTGCCAGCAGGCCGGACCAGGGCCGCTATGAGCAGTTCTTC.

The rearrangement links TRBV15 to TRBJ2-7, with TRBD2 matching over 10 bases. Losses at the gene ends were 1 base for V and 7 bases for J; bases not matched to a gene: 13. Germline V gene data show CDR1 as LNHNV and CDR2 as YYDKDF (reference sequence). This CDR3 spans 17 amino acids. CDR3 region: CATSRGVRTSGLGEQYF. DNA for the CDR3: TGTGCCACCAGCAGAGGAGTACGGACTAGCGGCCTAGGTGAGCAGTACTTC. Based on the CDR3 plus reference TRBV15 and TRBJ2-7, the full variable domain is DAMVIQNPRYQVTQFGKPVTLSCSQTLNHNVMYWYQQKSSQAPKLLFHYYDKDFNNEADTPDNFQSRRPNTSFCFLDIRSPGLGDTAMYLCATSRGVRTSGLGEQYFGPGTRLTVT.